One T cell receptor (beta chain) is described in this entry. This record comes from a study of blood T cell repertoires in COVID-19. Profiling relied on immunoSEQ multiplex PCR, and the TCRdb table lists in-frame clones only, not all of them. The table includes some 65,000 clones, approximately 80% detected once. CDR3 length: 13 amino acids. Deletions cut 4 bases from V and 7 bases from J, with 9 bases between. Looked up from germline, CDR1 is SGDLS and CDR2 is YYNGEE. Input material: peripheral blood. The clonotype originates from a woman in her 70s with acute or convalescent COVID-19. The V gene is TRBV9, the J gene TRBJ1-6; D is unclear. Here the CDR3 DNA reads TGTGCCAGCAGCTCCATCCAAAATTCACCCCTCCACTTT. Translated: CASSSIQNSPLHF.